Reported below is one T cell receptor beta chain. This clonotype has at least ten counts. Its antigen is currently not known. It has no much larger one-base neighbor in the sample; base qualities were not kept. Inclusive of the bounding cysteine and phenylalanine, the CDR3 is 13 residues long. The entry retains the CDR3 DNA only, 39 bases that are in frame from base 1. From the germline V gene, CDR1 is SGHTA and CDR2 is FQGNSA. V lost 6 bases and J lost 4 bases; the stretch between them is 7 bases long. A patient counted as having stable Graves' hyperthyroidism if no progression to ophthalmopathy occurred over 18 months of follow-up. Hyperthyroidism patients were newly diagnosed, with disease duration under 2 months, and aged 18 to 65 years. Any patient with an uncontrolled infection, another autoimmune disease, pregnancy or lactation was excluded. Diagnoses were established on the basis of clinical symptoms, serum thyroxine and TRAb, thyroid ultrasound, and orbital computed tomography. Total RNA was extracted using Trizol reagent, and RNA quality was assessed on an Agilent 2100 Bioanalyzer.

The source of the sample is a study of T cells in Graves' hyperthyroidism and ophthalmopathy (dated by TCRdb to between 2018 and 2021). Regarding the complete study: A discovery cohort of roughly 96 patients, roughly 45 with Graves' ophthalmopathy and about 58 with stable Graves' hyperthyroidism, was used to find distinguishing TCR V-J signatures. Whether ophthalmopathy could be predicted prospectively was tested in an independent validation cohort made up of approximately 19 hyperthyroidism patients plus 17 patients who later progressed to ophthalmopathy. The roughly 94 discovery patients were randomly divided into training and test sets at a 7:3 ratio. The study also compared thyroid tissue and blood T-cell repertoires from over 5 Graves' hyperthyroidism patients. After sampling, hyperthyroidism patients received methimazole starting at 30 mg daily, and ophthalmopathy patients received high-dose intravenous methylprednisolone. According to the paper, TCR Vbeta CDR3 sequencing was carried out on 135 peripheral blood samples, which came from over 40 ophthalmopathy, 75 to 80 hyperthyroidism and around 17 progressor patients.

TCR beta CDR3 regions were amplified from RNA transcripts. For the first round of RT-PCR on the TCR CDR3, the HTBI primer set was used together with the Qiagen OneStep RT-PCR kit. A second multiplex PCR round built the libraries, followed by size selection and purification. Paired-end sequencing of the libraries was performed with 100 bp reads on an Illumina HiSeq2000. Turning to the authors' computational methods: SOAPnuke was used to process the raw data, with reads discarded if the reads contained adapters or uncalled bases, had a mean Phred below 15, or lacked an exact constant-primer or identifier match. High-quality paired reads were merged using COPE v1.2.5, and each unique nucleotide sequence was defined as a clonotype. MiTCR v1.1 was used to align the clonotypes against IMGT TRBV, TRBD and TRBJ reference segments. Only V-J combinations with frequency above 0.0001, covering roughly 99% of repertoires, were analysed. A TCS score was defined as the ratio of F50 (clonal expansion) to E x V (chaos), with BLOSUM62-based TCRdist applied between CDR3 peptides within each V-J. Welch's t-statistics and random forest reduced 500 to 550 V-J features to 13, which were used in a naive Bayes classifier (R e1071). Thyroid-blood repertoire similarity was quantified with the Morisita-Horn index. TCRdb passed the public sequencing reads through fastp at Q25 and MiXCR, retaining productive beta sequences. CDR3 protein duplicates are merged, each entry listing the most common genes and DNA. The V and J calls shown here were made by TCRdb, not taken from the authors' results. The sample table shows 75,000 to 100,000 distinct CDR3 sequences, and around 42% are seen once. The top ten clones comprise roughly 10% of the sample.

Overall results and qualifications from the work: Blood samples also contained most of the expanded thyroid clonotypes (frequency above 0.001), which suggests that blood repertoires may reflect thyroid immune responses. No statistical method was used to fix the sample size in advance, and group allocation was not hidden from the investigators. In validation, the model predicted progression to ophthalmopathy with over 65% sensitivity and 72% to 75% specificity, a median of 6.5 months before onset. In cross-validation, a model built on a 13 V-J signature told ophthalmopathy apart from stable hyperthyroidism with under 90% sensitivity and 81% to 82% specificity, and in testing the same model reached 80%/75%.

The sequenced material came from peripheral blood or thyroid tissue (not recorded which). The clonotype was recovered from a woman in her twenties or thirties with Graves' hyperthyroidism. The rearrangement joined TRBV7-2 to TRBJ2-6; the D gene is perhaps TRBD2, from 5 matching bases. The DNA reads TGTGCCAGCAGGGACTCCGGGGCCAACGTCCTGACTTTC. The resulting protein is CASRDSGANVLTF.